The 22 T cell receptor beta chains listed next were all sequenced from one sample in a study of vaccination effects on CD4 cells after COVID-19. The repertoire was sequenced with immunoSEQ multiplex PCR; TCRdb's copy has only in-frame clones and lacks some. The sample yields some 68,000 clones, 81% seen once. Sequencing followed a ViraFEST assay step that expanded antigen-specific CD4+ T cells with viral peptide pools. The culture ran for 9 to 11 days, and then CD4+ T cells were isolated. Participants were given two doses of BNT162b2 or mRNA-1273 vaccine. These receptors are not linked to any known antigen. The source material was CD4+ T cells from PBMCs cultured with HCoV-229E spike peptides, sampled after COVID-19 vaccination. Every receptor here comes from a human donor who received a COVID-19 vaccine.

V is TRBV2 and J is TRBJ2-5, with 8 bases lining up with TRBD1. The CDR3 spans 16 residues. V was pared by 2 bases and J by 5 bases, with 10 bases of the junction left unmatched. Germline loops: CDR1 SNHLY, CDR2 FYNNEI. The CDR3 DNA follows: TGTGCCAGCAGTGAAACAGATCAGGGGGCACGGGAGACCCAGTACTTC. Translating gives CASSETDQGARETQYF.

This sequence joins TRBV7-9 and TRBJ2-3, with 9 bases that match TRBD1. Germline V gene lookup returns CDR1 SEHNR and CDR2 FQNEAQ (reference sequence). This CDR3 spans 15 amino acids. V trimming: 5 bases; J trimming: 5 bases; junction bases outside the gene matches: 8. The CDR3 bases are TGTGCCAGCAGCCTAACAGGGGGCGGGGGAGATACGCAGTATTTT. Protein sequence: CASSLTGGGGDTQYF.

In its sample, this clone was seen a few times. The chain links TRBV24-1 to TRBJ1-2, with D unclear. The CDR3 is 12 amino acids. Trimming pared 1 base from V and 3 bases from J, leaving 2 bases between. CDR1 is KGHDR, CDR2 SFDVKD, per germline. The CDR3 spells CATSDLDYGYTF. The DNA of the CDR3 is TGTGCCACCAGTGATTTAGACTATGGCTACACCTTC.

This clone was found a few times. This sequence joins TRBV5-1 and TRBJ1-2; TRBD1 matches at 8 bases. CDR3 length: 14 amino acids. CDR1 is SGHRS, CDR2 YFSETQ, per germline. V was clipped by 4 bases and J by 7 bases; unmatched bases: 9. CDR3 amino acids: CASSEPGQGRGYTF. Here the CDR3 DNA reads TGCGCCAGCAGCGAACCTGGACAGGGCCGTGGCTACACCTTC.

In DNA, the CDR3 is TGTGCCAGCAGCGTAGGGCCAGGGCGGGATGAAAAACTGTTTTTT. It encodes CASSVGPGRDEKLFF. The chain has TRBV9 and TRBJ1-4; D is perhaps TRBD1 (5 bases). Trimming removed 0 bases at V and 6 bases at J, with 12 bases between. Germline CDR1 is SGDLS and CDR2 is YYNGEE. This CDR3 spans 15 amino acids.

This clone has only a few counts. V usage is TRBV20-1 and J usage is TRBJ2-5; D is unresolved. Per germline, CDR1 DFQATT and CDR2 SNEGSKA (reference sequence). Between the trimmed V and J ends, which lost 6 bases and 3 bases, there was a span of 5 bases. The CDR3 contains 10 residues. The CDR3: CSAWKETQYF. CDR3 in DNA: TGCAGTGCCTGGAAAGAGACCCAGTACTTC.

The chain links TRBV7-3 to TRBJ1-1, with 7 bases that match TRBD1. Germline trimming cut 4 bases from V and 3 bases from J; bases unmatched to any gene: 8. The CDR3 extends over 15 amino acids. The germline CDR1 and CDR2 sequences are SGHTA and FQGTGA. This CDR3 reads CASSWQGGRDTEAFF. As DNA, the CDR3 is TGTGCCAGCAGCTGGCAAGGGGGCAGGGACACTGAAGCTTTCTTT.

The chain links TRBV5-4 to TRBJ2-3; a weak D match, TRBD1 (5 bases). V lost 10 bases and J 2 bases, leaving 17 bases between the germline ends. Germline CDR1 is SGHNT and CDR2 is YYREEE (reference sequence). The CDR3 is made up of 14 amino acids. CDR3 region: CAVHLGQTTDTQYF. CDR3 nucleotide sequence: TGTGCCGTCCACTTAGGACAAACCACAGATACGCAGTATTTT.

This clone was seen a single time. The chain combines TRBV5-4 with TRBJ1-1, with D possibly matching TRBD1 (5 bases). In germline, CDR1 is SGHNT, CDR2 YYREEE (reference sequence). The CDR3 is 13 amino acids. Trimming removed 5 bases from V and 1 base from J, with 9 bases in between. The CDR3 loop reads CASSYDRNTEAFF. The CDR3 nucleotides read TGTGCCAGCAGTTACGACAGGAACACTGAAGCTTTCTTT.

Written as DNA, the CDR3 is TGTGCCAGCAGTGAAGCCCCGGGGGAGCAGTACGTC. Residues: CASSEAPGEQYV. V gene TRBV2 combines with J gene TRBJ2-7; weak D call: TRBD2 (5 bases). V lost 0 bases, J lost 7 bases, and 7 bases lay in between. This CDR3 is built from 12 residues. CDR1 SNHLY and CDR2 FYNNEI come from the germline V gene.

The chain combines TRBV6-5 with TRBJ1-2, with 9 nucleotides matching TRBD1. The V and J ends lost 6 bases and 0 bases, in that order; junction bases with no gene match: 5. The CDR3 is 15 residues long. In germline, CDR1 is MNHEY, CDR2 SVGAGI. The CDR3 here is CASRPGQGTNYGYTF. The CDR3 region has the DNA TGTGCCAGCAGGCCTGGACAGGGGACTAACTATGGCTACACCTTC.

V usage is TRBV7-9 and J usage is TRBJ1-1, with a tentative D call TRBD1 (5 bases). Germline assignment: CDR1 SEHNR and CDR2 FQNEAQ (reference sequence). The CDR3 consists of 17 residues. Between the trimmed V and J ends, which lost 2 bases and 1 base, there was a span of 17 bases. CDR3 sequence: CASSLRGGVGPNTEAFF. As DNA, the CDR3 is TGTGCCAGCAGCTTACGTGGAGGGGTGGGCCCGAACACTGAAGCTTTCTTT.

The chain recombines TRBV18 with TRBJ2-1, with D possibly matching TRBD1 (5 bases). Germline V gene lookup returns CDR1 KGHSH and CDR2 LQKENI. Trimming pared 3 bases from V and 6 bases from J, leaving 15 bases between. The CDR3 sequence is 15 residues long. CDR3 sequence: CASSPGPYQGNEQFF. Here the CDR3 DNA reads TGTGCCAGCTCACCCGGACCCTACCAGGGCAATGAGCAGTTCTTC. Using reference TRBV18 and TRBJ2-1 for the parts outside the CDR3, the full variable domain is NAGVMQNPRHLVRRRGQEARLRCSPMKGHSHVYWYRQLPEEGLKFMVYLQKENIIDESGMPKERFSAEFPKEGPSILRIQQVVRGDSAAYFCASSPGPYQGNEQFFGPGTRLTVL.

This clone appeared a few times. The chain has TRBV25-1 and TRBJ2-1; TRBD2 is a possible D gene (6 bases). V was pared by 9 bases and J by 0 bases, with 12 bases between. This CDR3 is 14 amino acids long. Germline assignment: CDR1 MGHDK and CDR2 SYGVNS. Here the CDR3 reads CASSGVSSYNEQFF. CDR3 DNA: TGTGCCAGTTCGGGGGTCAGCTCCTACAATGAGCAGTTCTTC.

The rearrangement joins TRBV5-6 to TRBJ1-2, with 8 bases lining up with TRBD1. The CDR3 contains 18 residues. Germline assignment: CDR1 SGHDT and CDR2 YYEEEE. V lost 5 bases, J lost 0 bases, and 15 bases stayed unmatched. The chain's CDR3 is CASSPGRHNRGANYGYTF. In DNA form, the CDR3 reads TGTGCCAGCAGTCCTGGTCGCCACAACAGGGGGGCTAACTATGGCTACACCTTC.

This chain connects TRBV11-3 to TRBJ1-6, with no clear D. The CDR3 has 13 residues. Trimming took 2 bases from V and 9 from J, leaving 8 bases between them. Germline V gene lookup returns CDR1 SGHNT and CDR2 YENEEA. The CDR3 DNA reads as TGTGCCAGCAGCTTAATTTTTGGTTCACCCCTCCACTTT. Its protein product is CASSLIFGSPLHF.

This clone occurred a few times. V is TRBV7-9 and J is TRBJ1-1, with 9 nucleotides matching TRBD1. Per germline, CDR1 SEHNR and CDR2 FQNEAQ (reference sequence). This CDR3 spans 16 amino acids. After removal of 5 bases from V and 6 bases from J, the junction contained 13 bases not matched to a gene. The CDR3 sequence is CASSPTLRGQGPEAFF. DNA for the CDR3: TGTGCCAGCAGCCCAACCCTGAGGGGACAGGGACCTGAAGCTTTCTTT.

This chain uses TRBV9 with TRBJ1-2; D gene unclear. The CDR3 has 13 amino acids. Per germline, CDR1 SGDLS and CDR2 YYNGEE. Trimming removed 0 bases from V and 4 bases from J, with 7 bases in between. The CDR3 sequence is CASSVGDFYGYTF. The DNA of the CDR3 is TGTGCCAGCAGCGTAGGAGATTTCTATGGCTACACCTTC.

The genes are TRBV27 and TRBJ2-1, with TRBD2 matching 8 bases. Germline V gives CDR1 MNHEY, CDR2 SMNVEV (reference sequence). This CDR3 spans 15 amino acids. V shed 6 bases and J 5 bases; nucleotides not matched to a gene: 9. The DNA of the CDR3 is TGTGCCAGCAGCCTAGTTCGGGGGGGCGACAATGAGCAGTTCTTC. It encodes CASSLVRGGDNEQFF.

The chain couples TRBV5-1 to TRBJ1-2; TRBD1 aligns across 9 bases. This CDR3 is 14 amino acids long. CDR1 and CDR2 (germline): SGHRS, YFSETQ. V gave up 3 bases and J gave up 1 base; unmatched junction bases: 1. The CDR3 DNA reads TGCGCCAGCAGCTGGACAGGGGTTAACTATGGCTACACCTTC. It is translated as CASSWTGVNYGYTF.

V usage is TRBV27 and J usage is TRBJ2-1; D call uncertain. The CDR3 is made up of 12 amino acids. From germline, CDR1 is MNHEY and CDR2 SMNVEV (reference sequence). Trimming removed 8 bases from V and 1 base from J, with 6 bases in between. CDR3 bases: TGTGCCAGCGGGCGTTCCTACAATGAGCAGTTCTTC. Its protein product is CASGRSYNEQFF.

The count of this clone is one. As DNA, the CDR3 is TGTGCCATCAGGGACCGGGGAAATTCACCCCTCCACTTT. Encoded protein: CAIRDRGNSPLHF. This sequence joins TRBV10-3 and TRBJ1-6; D ambiguous. V was clipped by 6 bases and J by 7 bases, with 10 bases between them. The CDR3 has 13 residues. Germline-derived CDR1 and CDR2 are ENHRY and SYGVKD.